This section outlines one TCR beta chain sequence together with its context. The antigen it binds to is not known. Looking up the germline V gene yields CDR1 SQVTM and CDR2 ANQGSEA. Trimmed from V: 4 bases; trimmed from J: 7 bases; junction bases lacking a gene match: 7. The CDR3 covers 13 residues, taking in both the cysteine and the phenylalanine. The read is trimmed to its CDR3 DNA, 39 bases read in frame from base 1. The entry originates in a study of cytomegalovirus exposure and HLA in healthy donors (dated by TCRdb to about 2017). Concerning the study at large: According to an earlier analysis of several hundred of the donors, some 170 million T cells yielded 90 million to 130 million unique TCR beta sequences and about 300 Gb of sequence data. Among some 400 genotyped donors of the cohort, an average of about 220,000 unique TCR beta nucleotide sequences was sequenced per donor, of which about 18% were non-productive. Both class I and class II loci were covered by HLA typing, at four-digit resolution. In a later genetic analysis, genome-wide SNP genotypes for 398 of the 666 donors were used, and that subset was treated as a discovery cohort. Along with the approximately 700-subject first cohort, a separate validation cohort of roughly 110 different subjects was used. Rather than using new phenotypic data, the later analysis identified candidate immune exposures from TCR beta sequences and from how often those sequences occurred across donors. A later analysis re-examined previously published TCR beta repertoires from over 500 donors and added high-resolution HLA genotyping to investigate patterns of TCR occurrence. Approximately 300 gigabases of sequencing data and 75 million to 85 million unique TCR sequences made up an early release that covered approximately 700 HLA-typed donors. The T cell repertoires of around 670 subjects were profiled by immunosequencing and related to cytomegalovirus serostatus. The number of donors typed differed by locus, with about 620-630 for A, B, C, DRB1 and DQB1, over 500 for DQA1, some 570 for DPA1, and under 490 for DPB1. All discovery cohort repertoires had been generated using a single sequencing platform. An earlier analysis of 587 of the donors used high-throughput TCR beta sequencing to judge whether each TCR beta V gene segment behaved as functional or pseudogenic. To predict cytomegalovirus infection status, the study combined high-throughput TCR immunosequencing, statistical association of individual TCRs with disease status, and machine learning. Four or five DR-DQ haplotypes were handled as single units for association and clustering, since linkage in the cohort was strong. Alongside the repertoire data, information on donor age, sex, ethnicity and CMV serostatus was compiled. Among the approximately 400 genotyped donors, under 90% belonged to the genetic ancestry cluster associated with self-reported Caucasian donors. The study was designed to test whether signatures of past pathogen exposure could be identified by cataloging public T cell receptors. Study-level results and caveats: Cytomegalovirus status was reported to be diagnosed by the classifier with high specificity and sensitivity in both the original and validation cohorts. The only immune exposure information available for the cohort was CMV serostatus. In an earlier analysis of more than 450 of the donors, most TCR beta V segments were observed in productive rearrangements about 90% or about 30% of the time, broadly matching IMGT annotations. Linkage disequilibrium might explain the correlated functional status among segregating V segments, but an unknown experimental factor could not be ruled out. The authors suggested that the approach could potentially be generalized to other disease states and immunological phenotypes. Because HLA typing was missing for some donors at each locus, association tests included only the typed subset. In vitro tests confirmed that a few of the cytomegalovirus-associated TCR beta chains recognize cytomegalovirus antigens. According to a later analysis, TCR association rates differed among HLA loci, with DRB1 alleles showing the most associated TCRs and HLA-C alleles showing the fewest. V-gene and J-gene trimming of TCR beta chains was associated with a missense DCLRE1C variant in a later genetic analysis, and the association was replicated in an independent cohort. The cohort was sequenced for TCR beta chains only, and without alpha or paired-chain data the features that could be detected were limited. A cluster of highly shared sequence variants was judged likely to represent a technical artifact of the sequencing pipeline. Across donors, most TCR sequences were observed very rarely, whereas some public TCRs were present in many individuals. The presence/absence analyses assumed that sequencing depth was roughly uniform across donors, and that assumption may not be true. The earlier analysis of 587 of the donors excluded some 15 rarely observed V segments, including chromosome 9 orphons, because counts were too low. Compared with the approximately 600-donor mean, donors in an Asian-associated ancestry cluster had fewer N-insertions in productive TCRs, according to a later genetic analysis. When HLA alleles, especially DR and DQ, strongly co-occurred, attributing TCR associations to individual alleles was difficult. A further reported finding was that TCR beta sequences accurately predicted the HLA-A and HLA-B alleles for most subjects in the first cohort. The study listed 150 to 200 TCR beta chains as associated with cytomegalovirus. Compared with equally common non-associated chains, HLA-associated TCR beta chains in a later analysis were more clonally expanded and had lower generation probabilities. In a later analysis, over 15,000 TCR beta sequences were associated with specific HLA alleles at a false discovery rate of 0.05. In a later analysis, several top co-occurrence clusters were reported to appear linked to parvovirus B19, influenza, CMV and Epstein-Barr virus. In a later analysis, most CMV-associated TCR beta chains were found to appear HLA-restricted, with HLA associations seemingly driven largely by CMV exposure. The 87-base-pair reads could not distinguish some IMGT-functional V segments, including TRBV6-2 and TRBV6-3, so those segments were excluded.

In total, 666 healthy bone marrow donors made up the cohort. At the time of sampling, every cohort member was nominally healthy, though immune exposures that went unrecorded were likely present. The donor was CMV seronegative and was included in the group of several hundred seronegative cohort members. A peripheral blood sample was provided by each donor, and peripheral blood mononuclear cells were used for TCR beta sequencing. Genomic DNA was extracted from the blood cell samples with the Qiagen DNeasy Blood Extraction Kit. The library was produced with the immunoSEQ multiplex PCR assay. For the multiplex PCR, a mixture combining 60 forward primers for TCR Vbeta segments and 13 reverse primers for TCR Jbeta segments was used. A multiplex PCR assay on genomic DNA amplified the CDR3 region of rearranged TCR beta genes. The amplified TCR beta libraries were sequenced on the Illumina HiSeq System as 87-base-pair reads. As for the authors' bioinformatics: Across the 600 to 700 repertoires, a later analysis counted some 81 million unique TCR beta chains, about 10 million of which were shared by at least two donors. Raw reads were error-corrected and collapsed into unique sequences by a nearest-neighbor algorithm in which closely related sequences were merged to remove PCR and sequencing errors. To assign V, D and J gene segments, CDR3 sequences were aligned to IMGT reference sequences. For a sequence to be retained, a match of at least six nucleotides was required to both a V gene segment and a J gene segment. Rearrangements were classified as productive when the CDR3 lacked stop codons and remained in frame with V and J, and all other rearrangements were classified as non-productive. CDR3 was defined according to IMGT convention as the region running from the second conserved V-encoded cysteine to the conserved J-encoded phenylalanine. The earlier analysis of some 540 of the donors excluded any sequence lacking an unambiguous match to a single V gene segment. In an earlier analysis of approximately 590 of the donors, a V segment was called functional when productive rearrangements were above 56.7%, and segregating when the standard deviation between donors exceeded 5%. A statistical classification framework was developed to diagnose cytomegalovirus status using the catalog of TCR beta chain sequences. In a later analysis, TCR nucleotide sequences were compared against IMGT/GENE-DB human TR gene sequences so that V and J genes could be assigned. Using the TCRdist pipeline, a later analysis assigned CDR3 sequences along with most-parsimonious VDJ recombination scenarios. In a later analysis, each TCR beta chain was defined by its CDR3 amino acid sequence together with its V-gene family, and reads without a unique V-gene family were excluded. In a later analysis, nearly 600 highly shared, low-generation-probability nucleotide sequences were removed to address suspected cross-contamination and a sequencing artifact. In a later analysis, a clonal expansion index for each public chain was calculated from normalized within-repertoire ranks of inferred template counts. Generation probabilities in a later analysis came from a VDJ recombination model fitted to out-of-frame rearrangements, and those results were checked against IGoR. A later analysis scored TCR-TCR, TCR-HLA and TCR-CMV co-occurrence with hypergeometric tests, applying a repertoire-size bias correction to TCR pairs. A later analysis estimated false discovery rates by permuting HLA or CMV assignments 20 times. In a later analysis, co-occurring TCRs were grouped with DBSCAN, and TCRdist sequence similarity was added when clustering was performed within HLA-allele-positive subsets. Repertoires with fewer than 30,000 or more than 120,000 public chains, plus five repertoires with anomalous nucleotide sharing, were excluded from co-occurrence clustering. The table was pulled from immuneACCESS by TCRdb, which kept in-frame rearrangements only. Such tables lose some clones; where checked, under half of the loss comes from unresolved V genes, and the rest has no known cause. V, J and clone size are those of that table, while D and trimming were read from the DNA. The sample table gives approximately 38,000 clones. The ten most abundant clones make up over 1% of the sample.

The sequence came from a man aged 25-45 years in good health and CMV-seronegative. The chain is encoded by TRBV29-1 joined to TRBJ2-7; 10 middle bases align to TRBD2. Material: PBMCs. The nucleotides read TGCAGCGTTGGGACTAGCGGACCTCGGGAGCAGTACTTC. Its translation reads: CSVGTSGPREQYF.